These T cell receptor beta chains were read from a single sample in a study of Ad26.COV2.S vaccination and SARS-CoV-2 variants. Clones were read by immunoSEQ multiplex PCR, and TCRdb kept only the in-frame ones, dropping some. The profile shows some 370,000 clones, 83% of them singletons. The source was peripheral blood, collected in a trial of Ad26.COV2.S vaccine versus placebo. The receptors come from a person aged 18-60 years who received the Ad26.COV2.S COVID-19 vaccine or a placebo. The CDR3 runs from the conserved cysteine through the conserved F or W. Each record gives: clone size, D gene, J gene, V gene, CDR3 protein, CDR3 DNA. A D gene is named only where the DNA matches it firmly. Where a row states a size, it is once, few, many or the class of an expanded clone; other rows omit it.

NA NA TRBJ2-1 TRBV29-1 CSVIQSSYNEQFF TGCAGCGTTATACAGAGCTCCTACAATGAGCAGTTCTTC
NA NA TRBJ2-7 TRBV6-4 CASSKREWSYEQYF TGTGCCAGCAGCAAACGGGAGTGGAGCTACGAGCAGTACTTC
NA NA TRBJ1-4 TRBV29-1 CSGATGGDEKLFF TGCAGCGGGGCAACGGGGGGCGACGAAAAACTGTTTTTT
NA NA TRBJ1-3 TRBV9 CASSARTERNTIYF TGTGCCAGCAGCGCTAGGACAGAGAGAAACACCATATATTTT
NA NA TRBJ1-2 TRBV5-3 CARSTPRGYGYTF TGTGCCAGAAGCACCCCACGGGGGTATGGCTACACCTTC
NA NA TRBJ1-5 TRBV6-2/TRBV6-3 CASSYFGQQPQHF TGTGCCAGCAGTTACTTTGGACAGCAGCCCCAGCATTTT
NA NA TRBJ1-5 TRBV19 CASSIAGGNQPQHF TGTGCCAGTAGTATAGCAGGGGGCAATCAGCCCCAGCATTTT
NA NA TRBJ2-7 TRBV5-6 CASSLGHTMSNYEQYF TGTGCCAGCAGCTTGGGACACACCATGTCCAACTACGAGCAGTACTTC
few NA TRBJ2-1 TRBV7-6 CASSLNIGANEQFF TGTGCCAGCAGCTTAAATATAGGGGCCAATGAGCAGTTCTTC
NA NA TRBJ1-2 TRBV12-3/TRBV12-4 CASSFPGSLGYTF TGTGCCAGCAGTTTTCCCGGGTCCCTCGGCTACACCTTC
once TRBD2 TRBJ2-1 TRBV13 CASSSRLMTGLAVPNEQFF TGTGCCAGCAGCTCACGCCTCATGACGGGACTAGCGGTGCCTAATGAGCAGTTCTTC
NA TRBD2 TRBJ2-7 TRBV3-1/TRBV3-2 CASSQDERGAYTAYEQYF TGTGCCAGCAGCCAAGATGAGCGGGGGGCCTACACTGCCTACGAGCAGTACTTC
once NA TRBJ1-3 TRBV6-6 CASSPETLISGNTIYF TGTGCCAGCAGTCCAGAGACACTGATCTCTGGAAACACCATATATTTT